The entry that follows covers one T cell receptor (beta chain) sequence. Ages ranged from roughly 18 to 100 years, with residence in about two dozen US areas. Researchers sorted participants into cohorts using their self-reported clinical history. The data belong to a study of blood T cell repertoires in COVID-19. Source study methods: Estimation of nucleated cell counts relied on the amplification of reference gene primers. Sequenced by immunoSEQ multiplex PCR; TCRdb stores in-frame clones only, minus some. The D gene and trimming were derived from the DNA, and the V and J assignments and clone size from that table. The table records 350,000 to 450,000 clones, around 87% of them present only once. CDR3 size: 17 residues. J lost 4 bases, V lost 3 bases, and 11 bases had no gene match. CDR1 and CDR2 from the germline V gene are GTSNPN and SVGIG (reference sequence).

Input material: PBMCs or T cells enriched from blood (not recorded which). This receptor was identified in a man aged 35 to 55 in a cohort exposed to, infected with or recovered from COVID-19 (not recorded which). The rearrangement links TRBV30 to TRBJ1-5, with 11 nucleotides matching TRBD1. This CDR3 is CAWSSGSGTGGNQPQHF. The CDR3 DNA reads as TGTGCCTGGAGCTCCGGATCCGGGACAGGGGGGAATCAGCCCCAGCATTTT. The whole variable domain, remainder taken from reference TRBV30 and TRBJ1-5, is SQTIHQWPATLVQPVGSPLSLECTVEGTSNPNLYWYRQAAGRGLQLLFYSVGIGQISSEVPQNLSASRPQDRQFILSSKKLLLSDSGFYLCAWSSGSGTGGNQPQHFGDGTRLSIL.